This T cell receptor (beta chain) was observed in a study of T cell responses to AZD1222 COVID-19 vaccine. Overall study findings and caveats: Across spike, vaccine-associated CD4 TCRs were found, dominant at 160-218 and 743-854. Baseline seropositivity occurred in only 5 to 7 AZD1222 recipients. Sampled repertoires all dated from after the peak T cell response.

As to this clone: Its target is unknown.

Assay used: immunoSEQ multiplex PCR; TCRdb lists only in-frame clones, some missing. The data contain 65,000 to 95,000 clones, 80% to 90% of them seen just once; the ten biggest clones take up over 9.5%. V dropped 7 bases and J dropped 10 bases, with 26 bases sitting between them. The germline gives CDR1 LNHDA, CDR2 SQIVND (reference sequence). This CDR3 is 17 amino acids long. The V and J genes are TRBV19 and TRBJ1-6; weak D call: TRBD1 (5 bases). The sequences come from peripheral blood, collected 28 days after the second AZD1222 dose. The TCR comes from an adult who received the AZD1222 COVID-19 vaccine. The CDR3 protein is CASTTNDPWQGGSPLHF. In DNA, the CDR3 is TGTGCCAGTACCACTAACGACCCATGGCAGGGAGGCTCACCCCTCCACTTT.